Listed below are T cell receptor beta chains from one sample, sequenced in a study of T cell responses to AZD1222 COVID-19 vaccine. Clones were sequenced by immunoSEQ multiplex PCR, and TCRdb holds only the in-frame ones, with some missing. The table has about 190,000 clones, 92% seen once. The source was peripheral blood, collected on day 0 of AZD1222 vaccination. Receptor source: an adult in good health. Both conserved end residues are part of each CDR3. The D gene is left open where the match is weak. Clone size is shown for a subset of rows, as once, few, many or a class of expanded clone.

>NA|TRBJ2-3|NA|TRBV10-3
CAISESYRTSDTQYF
TGTGCCATCAGTGAGTCATACAGGACTTCAGATACGCAGTATTTT
>once|TRBJ1-1|NA|TRBV20-1
CSATTVSEAFF
TGCAGTGCTACAACAGTATCCGAAGCTTTCTTT
>NA|TRBJ2-3|NA|TRBV11-2
CASSLLLDTQYF
TGTGCCAGCAGCTTATTATTGGATACGCAGTATTTT
>once|TRBJ2-5|NA|TRBV2
CASSQSQETQYF
TGTGCCAGCAGCCAGAGTCAAGAGACCCAGTACTTC
>NA|TRBJ1-1|NA|TRBV10-3
CAISEQQNTEAFF
TGTGCCATCAGTGAACAGCAGAACACTGAAGCTTTCTTT
>NA|TRBJ1-3|NA|TRBV5-1
CASSLELDSSGNTIYF
TGCGCCAGCAGCTTGGAACTAGACAGCTCTGGAAACACCATATATTTT
>NA|TRBJ1-2|NA|TRBV3-1/TRBV3-2
CASSAQTGLGYGYTF
TGTGCCAGCAGCGCTCAAACAGGGCTCGGCTATGGCTACACCTTC
>NA|TRBJ2-7|TRBD1|TRBV27
CASTKVTGGEGEQYF
TGTGCCAGCACTAAGGTTACAGGGGGCGAGGGAGAGCAGTACTTC
>NA|TRBJ1-2|NA|TRBV7-8
CASSPSWGDGYTF
TGTGCCAGCAGCCCGAGCTGGGGAGATGGCTACACCTTC
>NA|TRBJ1-4|TRBD1|TRBV7-9
CASSWGQGGGTNEKLFF
TGTGCCAGCAGCTGGGGACAGGGAGGCGGAACTAATGAAAAACTGTTTTTT
>NA|TRBJ1-2|TRBD1|TRBV29-1
CSVVAGGKGRGYTF
TGCAGCGTTGTCGCAGGGGGCAAGGGGAGAGGCTACACCTTC
>NA|TRBJ1-1|NA|TRBV6-5
CASSTGPQMNTEAFF
TGTGCCAGCAGTACCGGGCCCCAAATGAACACTGAAGCTTTCTTT
>NA|TRBJ1-5|NA|TRBV19
CASRPIGNGNDQPQHF
TGTGCCAGTCGGCCAATCGGCAACGGCAACGATCAGCCCCAGCATTTT
>NA|TRBJ2-7|TRBD1|TRBV5-4
CASSPARDREDEQYF
TGTGCCAGCAGCCCAGCCCGGGACAGGGAGGACGAGCAGTACTTC
>NA|TRBJ1-1|NA|TRBV6-5
CASRQGTEAFF
TGTGCCAGCAGACAGGGCACTGAAGCTTTCTTT
>NA|TRBJ1-5|NA|TRBV6-6
CASSYVDTHQPQHF
TGTGCCAGCAGTTACGTGGACACGCATCAGCCCCAGCATTTT
>few|TRBJ1-6|NA|TRBV7-2
CASSRLGSPLHF
TGTGCCAGCAGCCGACTTGGTTCACCCCTCCACTTT
>NA|TRBJ2-1|NA|TRBV24-1
CATSDPGRGEQFF
TGTGCCACCAGTGATCCCGGACGCGGCGAGCAGTTCTTC
>NA|TRBJ1-2|NA|TRBV2
CASSERGANYGYTF
TGTGCCAGCAGTGAAAGGGGAGCTAACTATGGCTACACCTTC
>NA|TRBJ1-4|TRBD1|TRBV5-1
CASSSGQANEKLFF
TGCGCCAGCAGCTCCGGACAGGCTAATGAAAAACTGTTTTTT
>NA|TRBJ1-1|NA|TRBV28
CASSLSLGNEAFF
TGTGCCAGCAGTTTAAGTCTGGGCAATGAAGCTTTCTTT
>once|TRBJ1-2|NA|TRBV7-2
CASSLEDRPNYGYTF
TGTGCCAGCAGCTTAGAAGACAGACCAAACTATGGCTACACCTTC
>once|TRBJ1-2|NA|TRBV7-9
CASSLEAGRDYGYTF
TGTGCCAGCAGCTTAGAGGCAGGGCGCGACTATGGCTACACCTTC
>NA|TRBJ2-3|TRBD2|TRBV3-1/TRBV3-2
CASSLLGRGGLADTQYF
TGTGCCAGCAGTTTACTGGGGCGGGGGGGCCTGGCAGATACGCAGTATTTT
>NA|TRBJ1-5|NA|TRBV7-2
CASSLGGGDVRPQHF
TGTGCCAGCAGCTTAGGGGGGGGTGACGTGAGGCCCCAGCATTTT
>NA|TRBJ1-2|NA|TRBV7-8
CASSLYRIGYTF
TGTGCCAGCAGCCTTTACAGGATCGGCTACACCTTC
>once|TRBJ2-3|NA|TRBV6-5
CASSPTGAIPDTQYF
TGTGCCAGCAGTCCGACAGGCGCGATTCCAGATACGCAGTATTTT
>NA|TRBJ1-2|NA|TRBV7-6
CASSLAGQIYGYTF
TGTGCCAGCAGCTTGGCAGGGCAGATTTATGGCTACACCTTC
>NA|TRBJ2-5|TRBD1|TRBV19
CASSIDPGQLQTQYF
TGTGCCAGTAGTATAGACCCGGGACAGCTACAGACCCAGTACTTC
>NA|TRBJ2-7|TRBD1|TRBV13
CASSRDRAYEQYF
TGTGCCAGCAGCAGGGACAGGGCCTACGAGCAGTACTTC
>NA|TRBJ1-1|NA|TRBV3-1/TRBV3-2
CASSQDVGQAFF
TGTGCCAGCAGCCAAGATGTGGGGCAGGCTTTCTTT
>NA|TRBJ1-1|NA|TRBV6-5
CASTPVGEAFF
TGTGCCAGCACCCCAGTGGGGGAAGCTTTCTTT
>NA|TRBJ1-5|NA|TRBV5-6
CASSLALGRDNQPQHF
TGTGCCAGCAGCTTGGCACTGGGCAGAGACAATCAGCCCCAGCATTTT
>NA|TRBJ1-6|NA|TRBV30
CAWTALGLSPLHF
TGTGCCTGGACAGCCCTGGGACTGTCACCCCTCCACTTT
>NA|TRBJ1-2|TRBD1|TRBV19
CASSPGQGYGYTF
TGTGCCAGTAGTCCGGGACAGGGCTATGGCTACACCTTC
>NA|TRBJ1-1|TRBD1|TRBV4-3
CASSLEITGTGVSNTEAFF
TGCGCCAGCAGCCTCGAAATTACCGGGACAGGGGTTTCGAACACTGAAGCTTTCTTT
>few|TRBJ2-5|NA|TRBV5-1
CASSLDRETQYF
TGCGCCAGCAGCTTAGACAGAGAGACCCAGTACTTC
>NA|TRBJ1-2|NA|TRBV4-2
CASSQDIGGTGYTF
TGTGCCAGCAGCCAAGATATTGGGGGGACGGGCTACACCTTC
>NA|TRBJ1-2|TRBD1|TRBV2
CASSGGPGGTGESGYTF
TGTGCCAGCAGTGGAGGGCCAGGAGGGACAGGGGAGAGTGGCTACACCTTC
>once|TRBJ1-2|TRBD1|TRBV7-2
CASSLGDRGTGRYGYTF
TGTGCCAGCAGCTTAGGGGACAGGGGGACAGGACGGTATGGCTACACCTTC
>NA|TRBJ2-1|NA|TRBV6-1
CASSEFARGRYNEQFF
TGTGCCAGCAGTGAATTCGCGCGGGGGCGGTACAATGAGCAGTTCTTC
>NA|TRBJ1-5|NA|TRBV7-6
CASSLANSNQPQHF
TGTGCCAGCAGCTTAGCTAATAGCAATCAGCCCCAGCATTTT
>NA|TRBJ1-6|NA|TRBV6-5
CASESLLGENSPLHF
TGTGCCAGCGAATCCCTCTTGGGGGAAAATTCACCCCTCCACTTT
>NA|TRBJ1-1|NA|TRBV6-1
CASSEAVGRGVAFF
TGTGCCAGCAGTGAAGCCGTCGGAAGAGGGGTAGCTTTCTTT
>NA|TRBJ2-7|NA|TRBV15
CATSRVRVSEQYF
TGTGCCACCAGCAGAGTCAGGGTATCTGAGCAGTACTTC
>NA|TRBJ2-6|TRBD1|TRBV7-3
CASSLMGTGAGANVLTF
TGTGCCAGCAGCTTAATGGGCACAGGGGCTGGGGCCAACGTCCTGACTTTC
>NA|TRBJ1-2|NA|TRBV27
CASSISWTSYGYTF
TGTGCCAGCAGTATATCCTGGACCAGCTATGGCTACACCTTC
>NA|TRBJ1-2|NA|TRBV6-2/TRBV6-3
CASSQNRALGYGYTF
TGTGCCAGCAGTCAGAACCGGGCCCTGGGCTATGGCTACACCTTC
>NA|TRBJ2-3|NA|TRBV3-1/TRBV3-2
CASSQGKSLWNTQYF
TGTGCCAGCAGCCAAGGCAAGTCCCTCTGGAATACGCAGTATTTT
>once|TRBJ2-7|TRBD1|TRBV10-3
CASSGTGVKGLYF
TGTGCCAGCTCCGGGACAGGGGTTAAGGGGCTGTACTTC
>once|TRBJ2-1|NA|TRBV5-4
CASSFPTYNEQFF
TGTGCCAGCAGCTTCCCGACCTACAATGAGCAGTTCTTC
>NA|TRBJ1-2|TRBD1|TRBV28
CASSLYRTGAGYTF
TGTGCCAGCAGTCTTTACAGGACAGGGGCTGGCTACACCTTC
>NA|TRBJ1-1|NA|TRBV30
CAWSISFLGGKTEAFF
TGTGCCTGGAGTATATCTTTTCTGGGTGGAAAGACTGAAGCTTTCTTT
>once|TRBJ1-2|NA|TRBV27
CASSSLASGAGGYTF
TGTGCCAGCAGTTCCCTGGCGTCAGGGGCGGGTGGCTACACCTTC
>NA|TRBJ1-2|NA|TRBV11-3
CASSPAPISQGDYYGYTF
TGTGCCAGCAGCCCAGCCCCAATATCACAGGGAGACTACTATGGCTACACCTTC